Given below is one TCR beta chain in context. V lost 4 bases, J lost 7 bases, and 23 bases lay in between. This CDR3 region has 17 residues. Germline CDR1 is KGHSH and CDR2 is LQKENI. The sample belongs to a study of blood T cell repertoires in COVID-19. Study background: There were acute and convalescent COVID-19 samples, and they came from the United States, Italy and Spain. PBMCs, B-cell-depleted T cells, or T cells were the source of the cDNA or gDNA that made up the material.

Authors' data handling: Reference gene primer amplification in the assay estimated nucleated cell counts. Libraries were prepared by immunoSEQ multiplex PCR; TCRdb keeps only in-frame clonotypes and omits some of them. The V and J calls and clone size were taken over from that table, and D and trimming were inferred from the DNA. The sample lists 250,000 to 350,000 clones, roughly 87% occurring once. This TCR derives from a woman between 45 and 65 years old who had recovered from COVID-19. The sample taken for sequencing was peripheral blood. This sequence joins TRBV18 and TRBJ1-3; D call uncertain. CDR3 sequence (DNA): TGTGCCAGCTCACTAAAAACGACTATGAGCGTCCGGAACACCATATATTTT. This codes for CASSLKTTMSVRNTIYF.